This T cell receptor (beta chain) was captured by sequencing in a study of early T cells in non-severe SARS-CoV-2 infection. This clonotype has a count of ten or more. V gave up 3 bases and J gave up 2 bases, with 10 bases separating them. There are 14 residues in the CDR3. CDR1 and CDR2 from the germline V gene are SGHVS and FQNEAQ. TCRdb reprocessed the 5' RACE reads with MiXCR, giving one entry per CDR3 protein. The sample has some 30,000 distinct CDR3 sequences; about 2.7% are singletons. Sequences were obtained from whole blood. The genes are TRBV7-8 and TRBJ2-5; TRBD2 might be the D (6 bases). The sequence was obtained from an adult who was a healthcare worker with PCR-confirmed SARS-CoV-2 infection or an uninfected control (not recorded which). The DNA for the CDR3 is TGTGCCAGCAGCTTTAAGACTAGACAAGAGACCCAGTACTTC. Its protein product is CASSFKTRQETQYF. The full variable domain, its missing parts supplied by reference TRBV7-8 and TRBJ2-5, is GAGVSQSPRYKVAKRGQDVALRCDPISGHVSLFWYQQALGQGPEFLTYFQNEAQLDKSGLPSDRFFAERPEGSVSTLKIQRTQQEDSAVYLCASSFKTRQETQYFGPGTRLLVL.